Reported below is one T cell receptor beta chain. The count of this clone is one. There is no known antigen for this receptor. The input lacks base qualities; no much larger clone sits a single base away. The data were obtained in a study of OX40 agonist ivuxolimab in advanced cancers. Turning to the overall study: The costimulatory receptor OX40 (CD134) was targeted by ivuxolimab, a fully human IgG2 agonistic monoclonal antibody. Prior anti-PD-1, anti-PD-L1 or anti-CTLA-4 therapy was permitted, and checkpoint inhibitors had been received by less than 45% of dose-escalation patients. Of the approximately 50 dose-escalation patients, hepatocellular carcinoma was present in about 20, melanoma in roughly 15, renal cell carcinoma in 9 and head and neck cancer in 9. The paper covers the monotherapy dose-escalation part of the phase I ivuxolimab trial, which included N of about 50 patients. Intravenous ivuxolimab was administered to patients every 2 weeks at six dose levels: 0.01, 0.1, 0.3, 1.5, 3 and 10 mg/kg. Partial responses were achieved by three dose-escalation patients, of whom one had hepatocellular carcinoma and two had cutaneous melanoma. The point of sequencing TCRbeta in the periphery was to test whether ivuxolimab changed TCR sequence diversity and drove clonal T-cell expansion. A male proportion of 70% to 90% and a mean age of about 60 years, ranging from about 23 to 79, were recorded for the dose-escalation cohort. Paper-wide results and their limitations: In the 0.1-3.0 mg/kg groups, partial responders had among the lowest normalized peripheral clonal expansion, particularly in CD8+ T cells. The antigen specificity of the peripheral T cells that underwent clonal expansion was not determined. Low levels of normalized T-cell clonal expansion were also seen in some patients who did not respond. After ivuxolimab, more expanded clones were found on average in CD8+ T cells than in CD4+ T cells. At doses from 0.1 to 3.0 mg/kg, clonal expansion was seen in both CD4+ and CD8+ blood T cells between baseline and week 6.

The trial excluded patients who had a history of autoimmune disease or were on systemic immunosuppression. Peripheral blood for TCR sequencing was collected from all dose cohorts at baseline, on cycle 4 day 1, and on cycle 7 day 1. Samples were obtained from an open-label, multicenter, first-in-human phase I dose-escalation trial of ivuxolimab. Adults with locally advanced or metastatic melanoma, renal cell carcinoma, hepatocellular carcinoma or head and neck squamous cell carcinoma were enrolled in the trial. Before TCR sequencing, CD4+ and CD8+ T cells were separately sorted from peripheral blood. Genomic DNA was isolated from the sorted cells so that the TCRbeta CDR3 region could be sequenced. The immunoSEQ Assay was used for sequencing of TCRbeta CDR3 regions. TCRdb carries this immuneACCESS record with in-frame sequences only. Its versions omit some clonotypes, under half of them owing to an unresolved V gene in the studies checked, with the rest unexplained. Recorded for this sample are approximately 40,000 clones; around 92% of them occurred a single time. Jointly, the top ten make up roughly 9.8% of the sample.

The receptor was isolated from an adult with an advanced solid tumor such as melanoma, head and neck, liver or kidney cancer. Sequences were derived from CD4+ or CD8+ T cells sorted from blood, sampled in a trial of the OX40 agonist ivuxolimab.

CDR3 loop: CASSPGPLTQYF. Read as DNA, the sequence is TGTGCCAGCAGCCCGGGACCCCTTACGCAGTATTTT. The rearranged segments are TRBV7-9 and TRBJ2-3; the D gene could be either TRBD1 or TRBD2, each agreeing at 5 bases. The CDR3 has 12 amino acids, counting the end cysteine and phenylalanine. Only the CDR3 region is kept as DNA, spanning 36 bases read in frame from base 1. Between the V and J ends, shortened by 5 bases and 8 bases respectively, the junction contains 11 bases. The germline V gene (reference sequence) supplies CDR1 SEHNR and CDR2 FQNEAQ.